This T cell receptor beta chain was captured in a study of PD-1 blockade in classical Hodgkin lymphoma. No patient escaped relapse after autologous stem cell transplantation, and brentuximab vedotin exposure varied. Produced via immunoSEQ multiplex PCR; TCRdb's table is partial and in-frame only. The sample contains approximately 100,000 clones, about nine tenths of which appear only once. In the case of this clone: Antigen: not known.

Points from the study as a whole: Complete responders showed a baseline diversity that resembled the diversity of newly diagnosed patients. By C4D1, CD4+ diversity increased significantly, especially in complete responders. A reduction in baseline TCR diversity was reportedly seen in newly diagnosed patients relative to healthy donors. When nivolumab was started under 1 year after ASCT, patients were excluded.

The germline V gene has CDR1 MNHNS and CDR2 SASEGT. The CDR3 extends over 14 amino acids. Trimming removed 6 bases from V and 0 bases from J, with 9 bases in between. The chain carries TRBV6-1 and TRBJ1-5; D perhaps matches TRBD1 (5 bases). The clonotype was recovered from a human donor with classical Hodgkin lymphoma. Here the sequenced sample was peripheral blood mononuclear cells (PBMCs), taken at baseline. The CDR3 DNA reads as TGTGCCAGCAGCTGGGGGTATAGCAATCAGCCCCAGCATTTT. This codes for CASSWGYSNQPQHF.